The 18 T cell receptor beta chains below all came from one sample that was sequenced in a study of cytomegalovirus exposure and HLA in healthy donors. This PCR relied on a set of 60 Vbeta primers and 13 Jbeta primers. Repertoires were generated with immunoSEQ multiplex PCR, while TCRdb's copy carries only in-frame clones and drops some. The sample has roughly 99,000 clones, around 78% seen once. Sample: PBMCs. The receptors were sampled from a man aged 25-45 years in good health and CMV-seronegative.

J is TRBJ2-3 and V is TRBV6-1; 7 bases fit TRBD2. CDR3 size: 14 residues. Germline CDR1 MNHNS, CDR2 SASEGT. The trim removed 8 bases at V and 0 bases at J, leaving 5 bases unmatched. Here the CDR3 reads CASRGGGSTDTQYF. The CDR3 nucleotides are TGTGCCAGCCGTGGGGGAGGGAGCACAGATACGCAGTATTTT.

The chain recombines TRBV6-1 with TRBJ2-7; 9 bases line up with TRBD1. CDR3 length: 16 residues. Germline assignment: CDR1 MNHNS and CDR2 SASEGT. V shed 3 bases, J shed 3 bases, and the junction held 9 bases outside the gene matches. Written as DNA, the CDR3 is TGTGCCAGCAGTGACGGCGGGACAGGGTCTGGCTACGAGCAGTACTTC. Its translation: CASSDGGTGSGYEQYF.

The rearrangement links TRBV19 to TRBJ2-1, with 9 bases matching TRBD1. This CDR3 is 15 amino acids long. Germline lookup yields CDR1 LNHDA and CDR2 SQIVND (reference sequence). With 3 bases clipped from V and 9 bases from J, the junction kept 9 bases outside the gene matches. The CDR3 reads CASSMGRQGVGEQFF. CDR3 coding DNA: TGTGCCAGTAGTATGGGTAGACAGGGGGTAGGTGAGCAGTTCTTC.

The sample holds one count of this clone. V is TRBV2 and J is TRBJ1-5; unclear D gene. V was cut by 4 bases and J by 0 bases, with 10 bases left in between. Looked up from germline, CDR1 is SNHLY and CDR2 is FYNNEI. This CDR3 has 15 amino acids. In nucleotides, the CDR3 is TGTGCCAGCAGTGGATACAGCTCTAGCAATCAGCCCCAGCATTTT. Translating it yields CASSGYSSSNQPQHF.

This clone was observed a few times. V is TRBV12-5 and J is TRBJ1-1; 8 bases agree with TRBD1. This CDR3 has 16 residues. CDR1 is LGHNT, CDR2 FRNRAP, per germline. V was clipped by 2 bases and J by 4 bases; unmatched bases: 9. The CDR3 spells CASGLNPGQVATEAFF. In DNA form, the CDR3 reads TGTGCTAGTGGTTTGAACCCGGGACAGGTCGCCACTGAAGCTTTCTTT.

This chain joins TRBV5-5 and TRBJ2-7; possibly TRBD1 for D (6 bases). Trimming removed 4 bases at V and 7 bases at J, with 18 bases between. The CDR3 is made up of 14 amino acids. The germline V gene encodes CDR1 SGHKS and CDR2 YYEKEE (reference sequence). CDR3 sequence reads: CASSKRDTRWEQYF. CDR3 DNA: TGTGCCAGCAGCAAACGGGACACCCGATGGGAGCAGTACTTC.

This clone turned up a few times. The V and J genes are TRBV11-2 and TRBJ1-4; 8 nucleotides align to TRBD1. This CDR3 contains 14 residues. Germline V lookup: CDR1 SGHAT, CDR2 FQNNGV. The ends lost 7 bases at V and 2 bases at J; junction bases unmatched: 3. This CDR3 is CASTRTGTNEKLFF. CDR3 coding DNA: TGTGCCAGCACGCGGACAGGGACTAATGAAAAACTGTTTTTT. Together with reference TRBV11-2 and TRBJ1-4, the CDR3 gives the full variable domain: EAGVAQSPRYKIIEKRQSVAFWCNPISGHATLYWYQQILGQGPKLLIQFQNNGVVDDSQLPKDRFSAERLKGVDSTLKIQPAKLEDSAVYLCASTRTGTNEKLFFGSGTQLSVL.

DNA for the CDR3: TGTGCCAGCAGTAAACTAGCGGGAGCGGAGAATGAGCAGTTCTTC. It translates to CASSKLAGAENEQFF. V gene TRBV2 combines with J gene TRBJ2-1, with 11 bases that match TRBD2. The V gene's germline CDR1 is SNHLY and CDR2 FYNNEI. The junction had 7 bases not matched to a gene; V was cut back by 5 bases and J by 7 bases. The CDR3 has 15 amino acids.

This clone has a single count. One junction end does not reproduce the germline sequence, and a read error may be involved. V is TRBV5-6 and J is TRBJ1-2; maybe TRBD1 (5 bases). The CDR3 runs to 15 residues. The germline V gene encodes CDR1 SGHDT and CDR2 YYEEEE. The CDR3 nucleotides are TGTGCCAGCAGACCTGGAAGGGGACTCTTCTATGGCTACCCCTTC. This codes for CASRPGRGLFYGYPF.

The V call is TRBV6-1, the J call TRBJ2-6; tentatively, D is TRBD1 (5 bases). V lost 6 bases and J lost 1, with 10 bases in between. The CDR3 sequence is 15 residues long. Germline CDR1 is MNHNS and CDR2 is SASEGT. The CDR3 DNA follows: TGTGCCAGCAGCGGACATAAATCTGGGGCCAACGTCCTGACTTTC. Its translation is CASSGHKSGANVLTF.

On this clone: At the DNA level, this CDR3 is encoded by other sequences in the same sample as well. V usage is TRBV21-1 and J usage is TRBJ1-3; the table calls TRBD1, which could not be checked here. TRBV21-1 is a pseudogene segment. CDR3 length: 14 amino acids. CDR3 nucleotide sequence: TGTGCCAGCAGCAAAGTGATACAGGGAAACACCATATACTTT. Protein: CASSKVIQGNTIYF.

The chain joins TRBV5-6 to TRBJ2-7; 7 nucleotides line up with TRBD2. Germline V CDR1 and CDR2: SGHDT, YYEEEE. Trimming cost V 4 bases and J 2 bases; bases outside gene matches: 12. The CDR3 covers 16 residues. Written as DNA, the CDR3 is TGTGCCAGCAGCCGGGGGGTGGGAGCGGGGCCCTACGAGCAGTACTTC. Amino acids: CASSRGVGAGPYEQYF.

The chain combines TRBV18 with TRBJ2-1; the match to TRBD2 covers 8 bases. Germline trimming cut 8 bases from V and 4 bases from J; bases unmatched to any gene: 4. The CDR3 is 13 residues long. The germline CDR1 and CDR2 sequences are KGHSH and LQKENI. The CDR3, as DNA: TGTGCCAGCGGGACTAGTGGTTACAATGAGCAGTTCTTC. It specifies CASGTSGYNEQFF.

The rearrangement links TRBV30 to TRBJ1-2; weak D call: TRBD1 (5 bases). CDR1 and CDR2 from the germline V gene are GTSNPN and SVGIG (reference sequence). The germline V and J ends were trimmed by 4 bases and 4 bases, with 10 bases remaining between them. CDR3 length: 12 amino acids. The CDR3 loop reads CAWKGAVYGYTF. The CDR3 DNA follows: TGTGCCTGGAAAGGGGCCGTCTATGGCTACACCTTC. The full variable domain, its missing parts supplied by reference TRBV30 and TRBJ1-2, is SQTIHQWPATLVQPVGSPLSLECTVEGTSNPNLYWYRQAAGRGLQLLFYSVGIGQISSEVPQNLSASRPQDRQFILSSKKLLLSDSGFYLCAWKGAVYGYTFGSGTRLTVV.

For the CDR3, the DNA is TGTGCTAGTGGTTTGGTACAAGGGACACTTAACCTCTATGGCTACACCTTC. Protein: CASGLVQGTLNLYGYTF. The gene calls are TRBV12-5 and TRBJ1-2; D possibly corresponds to TRBD1 (6 bases). Germline CDR1 is LGHNT and CDR2 is FRNRAP. V was cut by 0 bases and J by 4 bases, with 18 bases left in between. This CDR3 region has 17 residues.

V gene TRBV9 combines with J gene TRBJ2-1; TRBD2 agrees at 11 bases. In germline, CDR1 is SGDLS, CDR2 YYNGEE. With 3 bases clipped from V and 5 bases from J, the junction kept 7 bases outside the gene matches. The CDR3 runs to 16 residues. DNA for the CDR3: TGTGCCAGCAGCGCCACGCTAGCGGGGGGCCACAATGAGCAGTTCTTC. It specifies CASSATLAGGHNEQFF.

The chain carries TRBV25-1 and TRBJ1-1; a weak D match, TRBD1 (5 bases). CDR3 length: 11 residues. V lost 4 bases to trimming and J lost 6 bases, with 6 bases between them. CDR1 and CDR2 from the germline V gene are MGHDK and SYGVNS. The CDR3 DNA sequence: TGTGCCAGCAGTGGGGGCGCTGAAGCTTTCTTT. Protein sequence: CASSGGAEAFF.

The rearrangement joins TRBV19 to TRBJ2-4; weak D call: TRBD2 (6 bases). Germline CDR1 is LNHDA and CDR2 is SQIVND (reference sequence). The CDR3 contains 16 residues. The V end was cut by 4 bases, the J end by 0 bases, with 13 bases between. CDR3 residues: CASSTTHSGAKNIQYF. CDR3 sequence (DNA): TGTGCCAGTAGTACGACTCATAGCGGAGCCAAAAACATTCAGTACTTC.